The source of this TCR beta chain is a study of blood T cells in healthy people across ages. In its sample, this clonotype was seen a few times. Alongside a J-beta primer mix, a sample-barcoded 5' primer served in a second PCR lasting roughly 6 to 11 cycles. Each TCR beta cDNA got a 12-nucleotide random molecular identifier. TCRdb re-called the 5' RACE reads with MiXCR, one entry per CDR3 protein. In the table there are about 780,000 distinct CDR3 sequences, approximately 24% of which are singletons. This CDR3 contains 16 residues. V was clipped by 1 base and J by 3 bases; unmatched bases: 7. The same sample was also studied in work on T cells of mothers and their children.

The sequencing sample was made of blood. The V call is TRBV12-3 or TRBV12-4, the J call TRBJ2-3, with 7 bases lining up with TRBD2. The sequence was obtained from a boy aged 5-17 years in good health. In DNA, the CDR3 is TGTGCCAGCAGTTTAGGGGTCCAGCGGGGAACAGATACGCAGTATTTT. This encodes CASSLGVQRGTDTQYF.